A selection of T cell receptor beta chains follows, all from one sample in a study of cytomegalovirus exposure and HLA in healthy donors. TCRdb's table, derived via immunoSEQ multiplex PCR, lists solely in-frame clones and lacks some. The profile shows hundreds of thousands of clones, approximately 81% of them singletons. Sequencing was carried out using PBMCs. All receptors come from a girl between 2 and 10 years old in good health and CMV-seronegative. CDR3s include the opening cysteine and the closing phenylalanine or tryptophan. The D gene is left open where the match is weak. A row's size may be missing; if present it is once, few, many or a size class.

CDR3 DNA	CDR3 protein	D gene	J gene	clone size	V gene
TGTGCCAGCAGCTTAGTGACAGATGGCGAGCAGTACTTC	CASSLVTDGEQYF	NA	TRBJ2-7	NA	TRBV7-3
TGTGCCAGCAGCCTCCGGGACAGGGAGAAACTGTTTTTT	CASSLRDREKLFF	TRBD1	TRBJ1-4	NA	TRBV11-2
TGTGCCAGCAGGCGAGCGGGAGGTTCCCCCAATGAGCAGTTCTTC	CASRRAGGSPNEQFF	TRBD2	TRBJ2-1	NA	TRBV5-4
TGTGCCAGCAGTCGAGGCGGGGGAAGCACAGATACGCAGTATTTT	CASSRGGGSTDTQYF	TRBD2	TRBJ2-3	NA	TRBV25-1
TGTGCCAGCAGCTTAGGTTCAGGTAGGCAGCCCCAGCATTTT	CASSLGSGRQPQHF	NA	TRBJ1-5	NA	TRBV7-9
TGTGCCTGGAGTGTACAGGGCGGCAATCAGCCCCAGCATTTT	CAWSVQGGNQPQHF	NA	TRBJ1-5	NA	TRBV30
TGTGCTAGTGGTTCTCAAAGCGGGAGGGCCATCTCTCTCGCCAACGAGCAGTACTTC	CASGSQSGRAISLANEQYF	TRBD2	TRBJ2-7	once	TRBV12-5
TGCAGCGTGGCCCAGGGGATGAACACTGAAGCTTTCTTT	CSVAQGMNTEAFF	NA	TRBJ1-1	NA	TRBV29-1
TGTGCCAGCAGCTCATCCTACGAGCAGTACTTC	CASSSSYEQYF	NA	TRBJ2-7	NA	TRBV5-4
TGTGCCAGTAGAGATAGGGGGCGAAGAGACAATGAGCAGTTCTTC	CASRDRGRRDNEQFF	TRBD1	TRBJ2-1	once	TRBV19
TGTGCCAGCAGCGCACAGGGGTTCGGGGAGCTGTTTTTT	CASSAQGFGELFF	TRBD1	TRBJ2-2	NA	TRBV13
TGTGCCAGCAGTGAATCGGTACAGATGGGCGGCTACACCTTC	CASSESVQMGGYTF	NA	TRBJ1-2	NA	TRBV2
TGTGCCAGCAGCTTAGGGGACAAAAACTATGGCTACACCTTC	CASSLGDKNYGYTF	NA	TRBJ1-2	NA	TRBV7-2
TGTGCCAGCAGCTTAGTAGGACGGGAGGGCCGAACCGGGGAGCTGTTTTTT	CASSLVGREGRTGELFF	TRBD2	TRBJ2-2	once	TRBV7-9
TGTTCCAGCAGCTTAGTAAGCCTTCGTAACACTGAAGCTTTCTTT	CSSSLVSLRNTEAFF	NA	TRBJ1-1	NA	TRBV7-9
TGTGCCAGCAGCTTGGGGACAGGGGATGCCAATGAGCAGTTCTTC	CASSLGTGDANEQFF	TRBD1	TRBJ2-1	NA	TRBV5-4
TGTGCCAGCAGTGCCGGGACTAGGGCCTACGAGCAGTACTTC	CASSAGTRAYEQYF	TRBD2	TRBJ2-7	once	TRBV6-6
TGTGCCAGCAAAACAGTACAGCCCCAGCATTTT	CASKTVQPQHF	NA	TRBJ1-5	NA	TRBV6-1
TGTGCCAGCAGCCCCCAGTGGCCGTTGAACACTGAAGCTTTCTTT	CASSPQWPLNTEAFF	NA	TRBJ1-1	once	TRBV11-1
TGTGCCATCAGTGGGACTAGCGGGAATGAGCAGTTCTTC	CAISGTSGNEQFF	TRBD2	TRBJ2-1	few	TRBV10-3
TGTGCCAGCACTCCCCTCACCGGGGACACTGAAGCTTTCTTT	CASTPLTGDTEAFF	NA	TRBJ1-1	NA	TRBV27
TGTGCCAGCAGCCGACAGGCGAGCTCCTACGAGCAGTACTTC	CASSRQASSYEQYF	NA	TRBJ2-7	NA	TRBV2
TGTGCCAGCACCCTAGGTGTGTCAGAGACCCAGTACTTC	CASTLGVSETQYF	NA	TRBJ2-5	NA	TRBV2
TGTGCCAGCAGCTCCTCCCCCCGAGCGGGGGTGTCAAATGAGCAGTTCTTC	CASSSSPRAGVSNEQFF	TRBD2	TRBJ2-1	NA	TRBV11-2
TGTGCCACCGTTGACGGACTGGAAGAGACCCAGTACTTC	CATVDGLEETQYF	NA	TRBJ2-5	NA	TRBV27
TGTGCCAGCAGCTTATTTGACCCGGGGGGGTTCCGCTCCTACAATGAGCAGTTCTTC	CASSLFDPGGFRSYNEQFF	TRBD2	TRBJ2-1	NA	TRBV13
TGTGCCACCAGCGGACGACGGGGGGGCCTAGTATACGAGCAGTACTTC	CATSGRRGGLVYEQYF	TRBD2	TRBJ2-7	once	TRBV15
TGTGCCAGCAGCAACCGGACAGCTAGGCCCTACGAGCAGTACTTC	CASSNRTARPYEQYF	NA	TRBJ2-7	NA	TRBV5-4
TGTGCCAGCAGTCGAATAGCGGGAGAGTGGACAGATACGCAGTATTTT	CASSRIAGEWTDTQYF	TRBD2	TRBJ2-3	NA	TRBV6-4
TGTGCCAGCAGCTTCCCAGGGGGCCGTGAGACCCAGTACTTC	CASSFPGGRETQYF	TRBD1	TRBJ2-5	NA	TRBV5-5
TGTGCCAGCAGCGGACTAGCGGGGAGCTCCTACAATGAGCAGTTCTTC	CASSGLAGSSYNEQFF	TRBD2	TRBJ2-1	few	TRBV7-6
TGTGCCAGCAGGGACCCGGGGGGTGGAAACACCATATATTTT	CASRDPGGGNTIYF	NA	TRBJ1-3	NA	TRBV6-5
TGTGCCAGCAGCTCCCCTTGGGGGGACAGACGACGGCCCCTCCACTTT	CASSSPWGDRRRPLHF	TRBD1	TRBJ1-6	NA	TRBV28
TGTGCTAGTGGTTTGGTACTCGCTAGCGGGATGTACGAGCAGTACTTC	CASGLVLASGMYEQYF	TRBD2	TRBJ2-7	once	TRBV12-5
TGCGCCAGCAGAAGAGGGGAGGCGAGATTCACTGAAGCTTTCTTT	CASRRGEARFTEAFF	NA	TRBJ1-1	NA	TRBV4-1
TGTGCCAGCAGTAGGGGACAGGGGGACTACGAGCAGTACTTC	CASSRGQGDYEQYF	TRBD1	TRBJ2-7	NA	TRBV6-1
TGTGCCAGCAGCCAAGATAAGGGAGCGGGGGGCTCCTACGAGCAGTACTTC	CASSQDKGAGGSYEQYF	TRBD2	TRBJ2-7	NA	TRBV4-2
TGCAGCGTTGATGATGAACAGGGGAAGGGGTTTGGAGATACGCAGTATTTT	CSVDDEQGKGFGDTQYF	TRBD1	TRBJ2-3	NA	TRBV29-1
TGTGCCCCGGACAGGGAGAGAGGTGGCTACACCTTC	CAPDRERGGYTF	NA	TRBJ1-2	NA	TRBV21-1
TGCGCCAGCGGGGCAGGAAGGAGTACAGATACGCAGTATTTT	CASGAGRSTDTQYF	NA	TRBJ2-3	NA	TRBV5-1
TGTGCCAGCAGTTTGACTAGCGGGGGGCGCACAGATACGCAGTATTTT	CASSLTSGGRTDTQYF	TRBD2	TRBJ2-3	NA	TRBV28
TGTGCCAGCAGTGAACGGGAACGGGGCTCCTACGAGCAGTACTTC	CASSERERGSYEQYF	NA	TRBJ2-7	NA	TRBV6-1
TGCGCCAGCAGCCCAATAGCGGGGGGGCCTTATGAGCAGTTCTTC	CASSPIAGGPYEQFF	TRBD2	TRBJ2-1	once	TRBV4-1
TGTGCCAGCAGGCGGGAGGGGGTCAAAAACATTCAGTACTTC	CASRREGVKNIQYF	TRBD2	TRBJ2-4	NA	TRBV2
TGTGCCAGTAGTATGGGAAGGAGGTCCTTATATGAAAAACTGTTTTTT	CASSMGRRSLYEKLFF	NA	TRBJ1-4	NA	TRBV19
TGTGCCAGCCTCGAGGTTAGCTCCTATAATTCACCCCTCCACTTT	CASLEVSSYNSPLHF	NA	TRBJ1-6	NA	TRBV2
TGTGCCTGGAGTCCCCGGGATGAGCAGTTCTTC	CAWSPRDEQFF	NA	TRBJ2-1	NA	TRBV30
TGTGCCAGCAGCGCGGACAGGGCTTCTGGCTACACCTTC	CASSADRASGYTF	TRBD1	TRBJ1-2	NA	TRBV5-5
TGTGCCATCAGTGAGTCGGAAGCGGGCGCTCCTTACGAGCAGTACTTC	CAISESEAGAPYEQYF	NA	TRBJ2-7	NA	TRBV10-3
TGTGCCAGCAGCTTGGGGACAGGGGACAATCAGCCCCAGCATTTT	CASSLGTGDNQPQHF	TRBD1	TRBJ1-5	NA	TRBV5-8